The 18 T cell receptor beta chains in this list originate from one sample, sequenced in a study of identical twins. TCRdb ran MiXCR on the 5' RACE reads and lists one entry per CDR3 protein. Here the sample spans roughly 720,000 distinct CDR3 sequences, over 15% being singletons. These data are also associated with another study on T cells expressing NK-cell markers.

Sequencing input: PBMCs. The source is a woman aged 18-29 years in good health.

This clonotype was seen only a few times. The J gene is TRBJ1-1, the V gene TRBV29-1, with TRBD1 identical over 10 bases. J lost 7 bases, V lost 3 bases, and 5 bases had no gene match. Germline V gives CDR1 SQVTM, CDR2 ANQGSEA. CDR3 length: 13 amino acids. CDR3 sequence reads: CSVDETGGIEAFF. DNA for the CDR3: TGCAGCGTTGATGAGACAGGGGGCATTGAAGCTTTCTTT.

The chain carries TRBV12-3 or TRBV12-4 and TRBJ2-5; maybe TRBD2 (6 bases). This CDR3 has 14 residues. The germline V and J ends were trimmed by 7 bases and 2 bases, with 14 bases remaining between them. CDR3: CASTGGAGQETQYF. The CDR3 DNA sequence: TGTGCCAGCACCGGGGGTGCGGGGCAAGAGACCCAGTACTTC.

There are a few counts of this clonotype. The chain has TRBV20-1 and TRBJ2-7; the match to TRBD2 covers 12 bases. Germline V gives CDR1 DFQATT, CDR2 SNEGSKA (reference sequence). Losses at the gene ends were 4 bases for V and 3 bases for J; bases not matched to a gene: 4. The CDR3 covers 14 residues. The CDR3 sequence is CSATTSGRLYEQYF. The CDR3 DNA reads as TGCAGTGCTACTACTAGCGGGAGGCTCTACGAGCAGTACTTC.

This clonotype was observed a handful of times. The chain joins TRBV7-2 to TRBJ1-5, with TRBD1 as a possible D gene (5 bases). CDR3 length: 13 residues. Germline-derived CDR1 and CDR2 are SGHTA and FQGNSA. Trimming removed 0 bases at V and 7 bases at J, with 7 bases between. For the CDR3, the DNA is TGTGCCAGCAGCTTAGCGCGGGACCAGCCCCAGCATTTT. Its protein product is CASSLARDQPQHF.

This clonotype was observed a handful of times. The chain uses TRBV6-5 and TRBJ1-1; D not resolved. Trimming stripped 6 bases from V and 2 bases from J, with 16 bases between. The CDR3 contains 15 residues. Germline V CDR1 and CDR2: MNHEY, SVGAGI. The CDR3 nucleotides read TGTGCCAGCAGGTACGGCCTTGGGAAAAACACTGAAGCTTTCTTT. Residues: CASRYGLGKNTEAFF.

This clonotype was seen a few times. This chain links TRBV12-3 or TRBV12-4 with TRBJ2-7; D not certain. V was shortened by 1 base and J by 2 bases, with 12 bases between the two germline ends. This CDR3 has 15 residues. The CDR3 protein is CASSLERQVAYEQYF. CDR3 in DNA: TGTGCCAGCAGTTTAGAGAGGCAGGTGGCCTACGAGCAGTACTTC.

This clonotype showed up just a few times. The chain recombines TRBV5-1 with TRBJ1-6, with D tentatively TRBD1 (5 bases). The CDR3 has 15 amino acids. Between the trimmed V and J ends, which lost 0 bases and 5 bases, there was a span of 9 bases. Germline V gives CDR1 SGHRS, CDR2 YFSETQ. The CDR3 is CASSLVAGNNSPLHF. As DNA, the CDR3 is TGCGCCAGCAGCTTGGTGGCAGGGAATAATTCACCCCTCCACTTT.

This clonotype was found a few times. CDR3 DNA sequence: TGTGCCATCAGTGACACCCGAGGGGGCTTCGAGCAGTACTTC. This encodes CAISDTRGGFEQYF. This chain links TRBV10-3 with TRBJ2-7; 7 bases align to TRBD1. Germline CDR1 reads ENHRY; CDR2 reads SYGVKD. The CDR3 consists of 14 residues. J was trimmed by 6 bases and V by 3 bases; bases with no gene match: 8.

The J gene is TRBJ2-5, the V gene TRBV5-1, with D perhaps assigned TRBD1 or TRBD2 (5 bases each). The V gene's germline CDR1 is SGHRS and CDR2 YFSETQ. This CDR3 spans 11 amino acids. The ends were cut back, 8 bases at V and 7 bases at J, with 12 bases in the middle. The CDR3 sequence: CASDGGRTQYF. Here the CDR3 DNA reads TGCGCCAGTGATGGGGGACGGACCCAGTACTTC.

This clonotype was detected only a few times. The chain couples TRBV5-1 to TRBJ2-3; 8 bases are shared with TRBD2. CDR1 and CDR2 from the germline V gene are SGHRS and YFSETQ. This CDR3 spans 16 amino acids. Unmatched junction bases numbered 6, after V lost 2 bases and J lost 1 base. Here the CDR3 DNA reads TGCGCCAGCAGCTTAACAGCGGGGGACCGCACAGATACGCAGTATTTT. The encoded protein is CASSLTAGDRTDTQYF.

This clonotype was observed a handful of times. V is TRBV7-2 and J is TRBJ2-5, with no clear D. The CDR3 has 15 amino acids. The germline V gene has CDR1 SGHTA and CDR2 FQGNSA. V was pared by 1 base and J by 3 bases, with 12 bases between. The CDR3 spells CASSLGFGRKETQYF. The CDR3, as DNA: TGTGCCAGCAGCTTAGGTTTTGGGCGGAAAGAGACCCAGTACTTC.

This clonotype came up a few times. The V gene is TRBV20-1, the J gene TRBJ1-4, with 7 nucleotides matching TRBD1. This CDR3 contains 15 residues. Germline CDR1 is DFQATT and CDR2 is SNEGSKA (reference sequence). The V and J ends lost 3 bases and 2 bases, in that order; junction bases with no gene match: 6. This CDR3 is CSARGQIWTNEKLFF. The CDR3 DNA reads TGCAGTGCTAGGGGACAGATATGGACTAATGAAAAACTGTTTTTT.

This clonotype showed up just a few times. The chain joins TRBV30 to TRBJ2-3; D is unclear. Trimming removed 2 bases from V and 0 bases from J, with 6 bases in between. CDR3 length: 13 residues. Germline V gene data show CDR1 as GTSNPN and CDR2 as SVGIG (reference sequence). In DNA form, the CDR3 reads TGTGCCTGGAGTAACCCTAGCACAGATACGCAGTATTTT. This translates into CAWSNPSTDTQYF.

The chain combines TRBV29-1 with TRBJ1-2; no reliable D call. V lost 3 bases and J lost 2, with 10 bases in between. Germline V lookup: CDR1 SQVTM, CDR2 ANQGSEA. The CDR3 has 13 residues. The CDR3 loop reads CSVDPGANYGYTF. CDR3 in DNA: TGCAGCGTTGATCCTGGCGCCAACTATGGCTACACCTTC.

This clonotype was seen only a few times. The CDR3 protein is CASTDPDFLETQYF. In nucleotides, the CDR3 is TGTGCCAGCACCGACCCGGACTTCTTGGAGACCCAGTACTTC. The genes are TRBV6-1 and TRBJ2-5; TRBD2 is a possible D gene (5 bases). The CDR3 runs 14 residues. Trimming removed 7 bases from V and 5 bases from J, with 17 bases in between. Germline loops: CDR1 MNHNS, CDR2 SASEGT.

As to this clonotype: Mismatch with germline at one junction end may stem from a read error. The chain has TRBV9 and TRBJ2-5; D ambiguous. Germline-derived CDR1 and CDR2 are SGDLS and YYNGEE. CDR3 length: 13 residues. Written as DNA, the CDR3 is TGTGCCAGCAGCGTAGAAGTTCAAGGGACCCAGTACTTC. Translation gives CASSVEVQGTQYF.

The chain recombines TRBV6-1 with TRBJ2-2; D is possibly TRBD1 or TRBD2 (5 bases each). V was clipped by 10 bases and J by 5 bases, with 14 bases between them. Germline V lookup: CDR1 MNHNS, CDR2 SASEGT. This CDR3 is built from 13 residues. The CDR3 spells CATRDGDTGELFF. CDR3 nucleotides: TGTGCCACCCGGGACGGGGATACCGGGGAGCTGTTTTTT.

The rearrangement joins TRBV5-1 to TRBJ1-2, with unresolved D. This CDR3 region has 14 residues. Germline assignment: CDR1 SGHRS and CDR2 YFSETQ. Trimming stripped 0 bases from V and 6 bases from J, with 12 bases between. CDR3 in amino acids: CASSLDINQDGYTF. CDR3 DNA sequence: TGCGCCAGCAGCTTGGATATCAATCAGGATGGCTACACCTTC.